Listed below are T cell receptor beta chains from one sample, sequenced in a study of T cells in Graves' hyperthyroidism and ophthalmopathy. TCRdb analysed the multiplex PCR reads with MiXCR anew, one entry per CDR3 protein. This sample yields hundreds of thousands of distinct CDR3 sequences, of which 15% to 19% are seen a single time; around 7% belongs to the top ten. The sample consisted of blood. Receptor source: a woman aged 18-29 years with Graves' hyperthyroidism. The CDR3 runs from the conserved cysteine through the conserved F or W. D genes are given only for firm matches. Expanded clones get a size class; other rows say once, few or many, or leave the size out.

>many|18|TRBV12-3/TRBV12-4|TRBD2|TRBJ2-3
TGTGCCAGCAGTTTTGGTTTACTAGCGGGGGGTTCTTTAGATACGCAGTATTTT
CASSFGLLAGGSLDTQYF
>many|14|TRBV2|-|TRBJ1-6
TGTGCCAGCAGAGAAGGGGGAGTAGCTTCACCCCTCCACTTT
CASREGGVASPLHF
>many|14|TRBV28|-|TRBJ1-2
TGTGCCAGCAGTTTACCCCGACAGCACTATGGCTACACCTTC
CASSLPRQHYGYTF
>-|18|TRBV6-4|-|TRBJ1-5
TGTGCCAGCACCGAACCGGGACTCACCCGCCATAGCAATCAGCCCCAGCATTTT
CASTEPGLTRHSNQPQHF
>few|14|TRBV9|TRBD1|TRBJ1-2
TGTGCCAGCAGCCTTGGACAGGGAGCAAATGGCTACACCTTC
CASSLGQGANGYTF
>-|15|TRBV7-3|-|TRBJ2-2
TGTGCCAGCAGCTTAGCACCCGGGGGCACCGGGGAGCTGTTTTTT
CASSLAPGGTGELFF
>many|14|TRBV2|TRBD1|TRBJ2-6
TGTGCCAGCAGAACAGGGGATGGGGCCAACGTCCTGACTTTC
CASRTGDGANVLTF
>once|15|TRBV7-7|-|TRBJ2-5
TGTGCTAGCAGTCGGAACAGGGTAGAGGGAGAGACCCAGTACTTC
CASSRNRVEGETQYF
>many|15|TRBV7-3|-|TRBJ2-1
TGTGCCAGCAGCTTAAGCGGCAGCCCAGGAAATGAGCAGTTCTTC
CASSLSGSPGNEQFF
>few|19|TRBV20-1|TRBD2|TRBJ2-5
TGCAGTGCTAGAGATATGTGGATAGCGGGGGGCCTGTACCAAGAGACCCAGTACTTC
CSARDMWIAGGLYQETQYF
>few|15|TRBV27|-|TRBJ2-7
TGTGCCAGCAGTTTACTCGGAGGGGATATCTACGAGCAGTACTTC
CASSLLGGDIYEQYF
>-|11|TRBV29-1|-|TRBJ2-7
TGCAGCGTTCAACGGGGGTACGAGCAGTACTTC
CSVQRGYEQYF
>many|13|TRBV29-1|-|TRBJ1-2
TGCAGCGTTGAATCCCGGGTGGGCTATGGCTACACCTTC
CSVESRVGYGYTF
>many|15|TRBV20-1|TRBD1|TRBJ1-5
TGCAGTGCCCGCACCCAGGGGGCTTTCAATCAGCCCCAGCATTTT
CSARTQGAFNQPQHF
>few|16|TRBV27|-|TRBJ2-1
TGTGCCAGCGGGATAGAGGGTGGGCAGGGGTTGAGTGAGCAGTTCTTC
CASGIEGGQGLSEQFF
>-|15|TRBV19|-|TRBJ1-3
TGTGCCAGTAGCCCCCCCGAGGGCGCCGGAAACACCATATATTTT
CASSPPEGAGNTIYF
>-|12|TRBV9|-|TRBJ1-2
TGTGCCAGCACGGGGGGGCGCCGAGGCTACACCTTC
CASTGGRRGYTF
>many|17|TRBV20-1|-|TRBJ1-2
TGCAGTGCTAGAGACAGGGGCACGCCGGAAGCTAACTATGGCTACACCTTC
CSARDRGTPEANYGYTF
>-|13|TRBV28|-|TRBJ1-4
TGTGCCAGCCTGGGACGGAATAATGAAAAACTGTTTTTT
CASLGRNNEKLFF
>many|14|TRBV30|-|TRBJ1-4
TGTGCCTGGGTCCCGGCAGGCCTCAGCGGAAAACTGTTTTTT
CAWVPAGLSGKLFF
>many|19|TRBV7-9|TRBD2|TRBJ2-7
TGTGCCAGCAGCTTATTCCCTCGACTAGCGGGGGGCCTCTCCTACGAGCAGTACTTC
CASSLFPRLAGGLSYEQYF
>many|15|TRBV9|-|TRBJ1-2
TGTGCCAGCAGCGTCTCGGACAGAACCCTCTATGGCTACACCTTC
CASSVSDRTLYGYTF
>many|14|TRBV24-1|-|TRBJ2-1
TGTGCCACCAGTGATCATGAGGGCTACAATGAGCAGTTCTTC
CATSDHEGYNEQFF
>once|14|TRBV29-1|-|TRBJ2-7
TGCAGCGTTGAACTAGGCGGGGTCTCCTACGAGCAGTACTTC
CSVELGGVSYEQYF
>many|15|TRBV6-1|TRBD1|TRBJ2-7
TGTGCCAGCAGTACACCTTTGACAGGGCATTCCGAGCAGTACTTC
CASSTPLTGHSEQYF
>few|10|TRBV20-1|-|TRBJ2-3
TGCAGTGTCAAGCGGGATACGCAGTATTTT
CSVKRDTQYF
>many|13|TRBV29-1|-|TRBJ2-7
TGCAGCGTGGGACAACCAAACTCCTACGAGCAGTACTTC
CSVGQPNSYEQYF
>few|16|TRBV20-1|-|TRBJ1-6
TGCAGTGCTAGAGACGGGAGGGTAGAGGGTACTTCACCCCTCCACTTT
CSARDGRVEGTSPLHF
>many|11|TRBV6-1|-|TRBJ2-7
TGTGCCAGCGGAAGATTGGACGAGCAGTACTTC
CASGRLDEQYF
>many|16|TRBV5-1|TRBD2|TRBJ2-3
TGCGCCAGCAGCTCCCAATCAGCGGGAGGCACAGATACGCAGTATTTT
CASSSQSAGGTDTQYF
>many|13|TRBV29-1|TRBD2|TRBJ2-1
TGCAGCTCCGGCTATCGGGAGGCTGGGGAGCAGTTCTTC
CSSGYREAGEQFF
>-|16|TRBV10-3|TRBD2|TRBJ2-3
TGTGCCATCAGGGCTTCGACTAGCGGGGGCACAGATACGCAGTATTTT
CAIRASTSGGTDTQYF
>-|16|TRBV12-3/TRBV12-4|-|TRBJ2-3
TGTGCCAGCAGCCGTGACATCGCCCTCCCTGGAGATACGCAGTATTTT
CASSRDIALPGDTQYF
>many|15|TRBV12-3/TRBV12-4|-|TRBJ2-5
TGTGCCAGCAGTTTATACGCAGGATCCCAAGAGACCCAGTACTTC
CASSLYAGSQETQYF
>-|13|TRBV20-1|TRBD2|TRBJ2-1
TGCAGTGCTAGAGAGGGCGGGACTAGAGTCCTGTTCTTC
CSAREGGTRVLFF
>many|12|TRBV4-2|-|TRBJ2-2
TGTGCCAGCAGCTTTTACACCGGGGAGCTGTTTTTT
CASSFYTGELFF
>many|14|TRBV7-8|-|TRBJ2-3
TGTGCCAGCAGCGAGGGGACTCCGGCAGATACGCAGTATTTT
CASSEGTPADTQYF
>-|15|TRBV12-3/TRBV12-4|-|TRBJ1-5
TGTGCCAGCAGTCCTAAGGGAGTCGGCAATCAGCCCCAGCATTTT
CASSPKGVGNQPQHF
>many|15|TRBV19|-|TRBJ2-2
TGTGCCAGTAGTCTACAGGGAGGCGGCACCGGGGAGCTGTTTTTT
CASSLQGGGTGELFF
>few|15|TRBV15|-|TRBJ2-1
TGTGCCACCAGCAGGGGGGGGGGACAGTACAATGAGCAGTTCTTC
CATSRGGGQYNEQFF
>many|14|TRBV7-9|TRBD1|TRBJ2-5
TGTGCCAGCAGCTTACAGGGGGATAGTCGGACCCAGTACTTC
CASSLQGDSRTQYF
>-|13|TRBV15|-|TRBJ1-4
TGTGCCACCTCGGCTCACGTTAATGAAAAACTGTTTTTT
CATSAHVNEKLFF
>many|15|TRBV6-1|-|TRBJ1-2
TGTGCCAGCAGTGCAACGGACGGATACAACTATGGCTACACCTTC
CASSATDGYNYGYTF
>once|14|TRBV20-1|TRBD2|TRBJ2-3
TGCAGTGCTAGCGGGGGGGCCGGCACAGATACGCAGTATTTT
CSASGGAGTDTQYF
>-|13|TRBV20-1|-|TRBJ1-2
TGCAGTGCTAGTGGCAGGGAGTTCGGCGGCTACACCTTC
CSASGREFGGYTF
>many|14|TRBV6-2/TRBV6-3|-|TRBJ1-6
TGTGCCAGCAAAAAGTCCCGAGATAATTCACCCCTCCACTTT
CASKKSRDNSPLHF
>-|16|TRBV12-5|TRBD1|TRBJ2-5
TGTGCTAGTGGTTTGGTAAGGGACAGGCCCGAAGAGACCCAGTACTTC
CASGLVRDRPEETQYF
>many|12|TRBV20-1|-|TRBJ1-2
TGCAGTCTCCCGGGGTTAGTCTATGGCTACACCTTC
CSLPGLVYGYTF
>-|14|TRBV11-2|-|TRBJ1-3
TGTGCCAGCAGATTAAGCGCATCTGGAAACACCATATATTTT
CASRLSASGNTIYF
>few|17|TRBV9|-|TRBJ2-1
TGTGCCAGCAGCGTAGGGGGAAGCGAGAGCCCTTACAATGAGCAGTTCTTC
CASSVGGSESPYNEQFF
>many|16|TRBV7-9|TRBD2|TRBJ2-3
TGTGCCAGCAGCTTACAACCCAGCGGGAGGGCAGATACGCAGTATTTT
CASSLQPSGRADTQYF
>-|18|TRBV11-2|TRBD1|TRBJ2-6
TGTGCCAGCAGCCCGGGACAGGCCAACCGGTGGGGGACCAACGTCCTGACTTTC
CASSPGQANRWGTNVLTF
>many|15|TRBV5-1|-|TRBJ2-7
TGCGCCAGCAGCTTGGCCGAGGGGGAATACTACGAGCAGTACTTC
CASSLAEGEYYEQYF
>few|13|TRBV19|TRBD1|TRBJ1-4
TGTGCCAGTACCCCGGGACAGGGTGAAAAACTGTTTTTT
CASTPGQGEKLFF
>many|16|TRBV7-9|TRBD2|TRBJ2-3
TGTGCCAGCAGACTCCGTGGGGGGGAAAGAACGGATACGCAGTATTTT
CASRLRGGERTDTQYF
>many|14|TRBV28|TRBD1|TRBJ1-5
TGTGCCAGCAGCACCCGGGACAGGGGACAGCCCCAGCATTTT
CASSTRDRGQPQHF
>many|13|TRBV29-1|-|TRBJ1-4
TGCAGCGTTGAAATCAGAACTAATGAAAAACTGTTTTTT
CSVEIRTNEKLFF